This TCR beta chain was obtained from a study of blood T cell repertoires in COVID-19. Study as a whole: The samples span acute and convalescent COVID-19 from the United States, Italy and Spain. Sources were T cells, B-cell-depleted T cells, or PBMCs; the material itself was cDNA or gDNA.

In the study's own analysis: Amplification of reference gene primers was used by the study to estimate nucleated cell counts. The repertoire was sequenced with immunoSEQ multiplex PCR; TCRdb's copy has only in-frame clones and lacks some. V and J calls and clone size are given by that table; D and trimming were obtained from the DNA. Of over 100,000 clones listed, approximately 74% are singletons. The CDR3 spans 15 residues. Between the trimmed V and J ends, which lost 5 bases and 7 bases, there was a span of 18 bases. The V gene's germline CDR1 is LNHDA and CDR2 SQIVND (reference sequence). This clone was detected once.

The sample comprised peripheral blood. The rearrangement links TRBV19 to TRBJ2-1, with D possibly TRBD2 on 5 matching bases. The origin of this receptor is a woman aged 70 to 79 with acute or convalescent COVID-19. The CDR3, as DNA: TGTGCCAGTAGTCTCCAGGACTGGCCCGGGAATGAGCAGTTCTTC. It codes for CASSLQDWPGNEQFF.